This T cell receptor (beta chain) was sequenced for a study of CD8+ T cells in alopecia areata. Study background: It was 6 to 18 months of tofacitinib, and then there were 6 months off drug.

The table lists this clone with a few counts. Its cognate antigen is unknown. Treatment here: oral pan-JAK inhibitor, 5-10 mg twice daily. Samples from alopecia areata patients were lesional scalp punch biopsies and peripheral blood. Reverse transcription of extracted RNA yielded cDNA, which provided the sequencing template. Clones were read by immunoSEQ multiplex PCR, and TCRdb kept only the in-frame ones, dropping some. Of fewer than 200,000 clones listed, approximately 60% are singletons. Study results and limitations: Since there was just one nonresponder, nobody can yet say how baseline CD8+ expansion ties to response.

This CDR3 has 16 amino acids. Trimming removed 4 bases at V and 1 base at J, with 16 bases between. Material: CD4+ T cells sorted from blood, obtained at week 24, from a patient treated with tofacitinib. The genes are TRBV23-1 and TRBJ1-1; TRBD1 is a possible D gene (6 bases). TRBV23-1 is recorded as an ORF, its role being uncertain. This receptor was taken from a human donor with alopecia areata. CDR3 bases: TGCGCCAGCAGTCGGCAATCGGGGGCAGGGAACACTGAAGCTTTCTTT. Its protein is CASSRQSGAGNTEAFF.